This T cell receptor (beta chain) originates from a study of PD-1 blockade in classical Hodgkin lymphoma. With 8 bases removed from V and 6 bases from J, the gap between germline ends came to 25 bases. The CDR3 extends over 16 amino acids. Looked up from germline, CDR1 is SQVTM and CDR2 is ANQGSEA. Method: immunoSEQ multiplex PCR; TCRdb's copy keeps in-frame clones and lacks some. The sample lists 15,000 to 20,000 clones; roughly four fifths were seen once. Time point: cycle 4 day 1 (C4D1), after 5 to 7 weeks of nivolumab. Relapses following autologous stem cell transplantation were seen in all patients, with brentuximab vedotin exposure varying. The CD4+ T cells used were purified from thawed PBMCs through magnetic negative selection.

Sequenced here: CD4+ T cells from blood, sampled before the fourth cycle of nivolumab. The clonotype originates from a human donor with classical Hodgkin lymphoma. The genes are TRBV29-1 and TRBJ1-4, with TRBD1 as a possible D gene (5 bases). CDR3 sequence reads: CSLGDDRGKRDEKLFF. The CDR3 coding sequence is TGCAGCTTGGGGGATGATCGGGGGAAAAGGGATGAAAAACTGTTTTTT.